This T cell receptor (beta chain) was obtained from a study of breast tumors, draining lymph nodes, adjacent tissues. From germline, CDR1 is LNHDA and CDR2 SQIVND (reference sequence). The CDR3 has 15 amino acids. V lost 4 bases, J lost 7 bases, and 5 bases stayed unmatched. Breast cancer patients provided tissue from their axillary draining lymph nodes. TCRdb re-derived calls from the multiplex PCR reads in MiXCR, one entry per CDR3 protein. The sample carries 150,000 to 250,000 distinct CDR3 sequences, roughly 31% recorded once. This chain uses TRBV19 with TRBJ2-1; 12 nucleotides align to TRBD2. The sequenced sample was axillary lymph node tissue. This receptor was taken from a female donor with breast cancer. Some clones in this sample may be carry-over from other donors' samples. The CDR3 sequence is CASSKTSGSGNEQFF. The DNA of the CDR3 is TGTGCCAGTAGTAAGACTAGCGGGAGTGGGAATGAGCAGTTCTTC.